The 18 T cell receptor beta chains listed next were all sequenced from one sample in a study of post-analysis software for immune sequencing data. Findings of the study overall: Controls had lower frequencies than patients of about 5 TRBV segments, which included TRBV5-6, TRBV5-1 and TRBV20-1.

No antigens are known for them. The TCR beta cDNA libraries carried unique molecular identifiers. TCRdb used MiXCR to reprocess the PCR reads, holding one entry per CDR3 protein. The sample contains 650,000 to 850,000 distinct CDR3 sequences, under 60% of which appear only once. The sequenced sample consisted of blood. These receptors came from a girl under 18 with multiple sclerosis.

This chain connects TRBV20-1 to TRBJ1-5; 7 bases are shared with TRBD1. Germline V gives CDR1 DFQATT, CDR2 SNEGSKA (reference sequence). The CDR3 has 19 residues. The ends lost 6 bases at V and 0 bases at J; junction bases unmatched: 20. The CDR3 spells CSASSTWGRGAFSNQPQHF. The CDR3 nucleotides are TGCAGTGCAAGCTCCACATGGGGCAGGGGGGCTTTTAGCAATCAGCCCCAGCATTTT.

The rearrangement links TRBV12-3 or TRBV12-4 to TRBJ2-1; D might be TRBD2 (6 bases). The length of the CDR3 is 14 residues. V was trimmed by 5 bases and J by 8 bases, leaving 16 bases between them. In DNA, the CDR3 is TGTGCCAGCAGTCGCGGGACTGGGTCTTATGAGCAGTTCTTC. Protein product: CASSRGTGSYEQFF.

The rearrangement uses TRBV7-2 and TRBJ2-5, with 11 bases that match TRBD2. Unmatched junction bases numbered 5, after V lost 3 bases and J lost 2 bases. CDR3 length: 16 amino acids. Germline V gene sequence: CDR1 SGHTA, CDR2 FQGNSA. CDR3 in DNA: TGTGCCAGCAGCTTCCTAGCGGGGGGTAAACAAGAGACCCAGTACTTC. It codes for CASSFLAGGKQETQYF.

V gene TRBV12-3 or TRBV12-4 combines with J gene TRBJ1-2; 7 bases match TRBD1. This CDR3 comprises 13 residues. J gave up 5 bases and V 6 bases, and 6 bases lay outside the gene matches. In DNA form, the CDR3 reads TGTGCCAGCAGCAGGGACAGACTATATGGCTACACCTTC. Protein: CASSRDRLYGYTF.

This clonotype was seen more than once but under ten times. The chain is built from TRBV10-3 and TRBJ2-1, with 15 bases aligning to TRBD2. J lost 7 bases, V lost 10 bases, and 23 bases had no gene match. This CDR3 is 20 amino acids long. The V gene's germline CDR1 is ENHRY and CDR2 SYGVKD. DNA of the CDR3: TGTGCCACACGGGACAGCGGGGCGGGACTAGCGGGAGGTGTCCGGAATGAGCAGTTCTTC. It codes for CATRDSGAGLAGGVRNEQFF.

The chain recombines TRBV27 with TRBJ2-7; D call uncertain. CDR3 length equals 11 residues. Deletions cut 8 bases from V and 0 bases from J, with 5 bases between. Germline-derived CDR1 and CDR2 are MNHEY and SMNVEV (reference sequence). As DNA, the CDR3 is TGTGCCAGCTTCGGCTCCTACGAGCAGTACTTC. This gives the protein CASFGSYEQYF.

The table lists this clonotype with a few counts. The CDR3 region is CASSDSVGADTQYF. The CDR3 DNA sequence: TGTGCCAGCAGTGACTCGGTGGGAGCAGATACGCAGTATTTT. The chain uses TRBV6-4 and TRBJ2-3, with D maybe TRBD2 (5 bases). From germline, CDR1 is MRHNA and CDR2 SNTAGT. Trimming pared 0 bases from V and 4 bases from J, leaving 8 bases between. The CDR3 has 14 residues.

The V call is TRBV5-1, the J call TRBJ2-5; 9 nucleotides align to TRBD1. Germline loops: CDR1 SGHRS, CDR2 YFSETQ. This CDR3 region has 15 residues. The ends lost 3 bases at V and 11 bases at J; junction bases unmatched: 14. CDR3 residues: CASSSLSTGGGEQYF. The CDR3 DNA follows: TGCGCCAGCAGCTCCCTCTCGACAGGGGGAGGGGAGCAGTACTTC.

This clonotype was seen only a few times. The J gene is TRBJ2-1, the V gene TRBV20-1; D is perhaps TRBD1 (6 bases). Germline CDR1 reads DFQATT; CDR2 reads SNEGSKA (reference sequence). The CDR3 is made up of 12 amino acids. The CDR3, as DNA: TGCAGCGCCAGGACAGTGTACAATGAGCAGTTCTTC. It is translated as CSARTVYNEQFF.

This clonotype was counted a few times. The chain couples TRBV5-1 to TRBJ2-7; a possible D gene is TRBD2 (5 bases). Germline V lookup: CDR1 SGHRS, CDR2 YFSETQ. V shed 4 bases and J shed 3 bases, with 23 bases lying between them. This CDR3 is built from 17 residues. The CDR3 protein is CASSPNTYGMKNYEQYF. As DNA, the CDR3 is TGCGCCAGCAGCCCCAATACCTACGGGATGAAGAACTACGAGCAGTACTTC. The complete variable domain, with remaining parts taken from reference TRBV5-1 and TRBJ2-7, reads KAGVTQTPRYLIKTRGQQVTLSCSPISGHRSVSWYQQTPGQGLQFLFEYFSETQRNKGNFPGRFSGRQFSNSRSEMNVSTLELGDSALYLCASSPNTYGMKNYEQYFGPGTRLTVT.

The J gene is TRBJ1-6, the V gene TRBV30, with 9 bases aligning to TRBD1. Trimming at V came to 2 bases and at J to 14 bases, leaving 13 bases not matched to a gene. Germline loops: CDR1 GTSNPN, CDR2 SVGIG (reference sequence). The CDR3 totals 15 residues. The CDR3 DNA reads as TGTGCCTGGAGTCCACCGGGACAGGGAGTATGGGCCCTCCACTTT. Translation gives CAWSPPGQGVWALHF.

This clonotype was counted once. The chain recombines TRBV20-1 with TRBJ2-3; 8 nucleotides align to TRBD2. The ends lost 0 bases at V and 0 bases at J; junction bases unmatched: 5. This CDR3 spans 16 amino acids. Looked up from germline, CDR1 is DFQATT and CDR2 is SNEGSKA (reference sequence). CDR3 loop: CSARDLASGSTDTQYF. CDR3 bases: TGCAGTGCTAGAGATTTGGCTAGCGGGAGCACAGATACGCAGTATTTT.

In regard to this clonotype: Sequence at one end of the junction differs from germline and may be a read error. The CDR3 here is CASSQEGSYEQYF. The CDR3 coding sequence is TGTGCCAGCAGCCAAGAGGGGTCCTACGAGCAGTACTTC. This rearrangement joins TRBV4-1 to TRBJ2-7; D may be TRBD1 or TRBD2 (5 bases each). The CDR3 has 13 amino acids. Germline V lookup: CDR1 MGHRA, CDR2 YSYEKL.

A few counts support this clonotype. J is TRBJ2-5 and V is TRBV7-3, with 12 bases aligning to TRBD1. The CDR3 runs 15 residues. After removal of 5 bases from V and 5 bases from J, the junction contained 6 bases not matched to a gene. Germline lookup yields CDR1 SGHTA and CDR2 FQGTGA. The CDR3 spells CASSTGTGGFETQYF. The CDR3 DNA sequence: TGTGCCAGCAGCACTGGGACAGGGGGCTTTGAGACCCAGTACTTC.

The chain carries TRBV3-1 and TRBJ2-1, with D possibly being TRBD1 or TRBD2 (6 bases each). From germline, CDR1 is LGHDT and CDR2 YNNKEL (reference sequence). This CDR3 has 16 amino acids. V lost 5 bases, J lost 4 bases, and 18 bases lay in between. DNA for the CDR3: TGTGCCAGCAGCAGAAGGGGGGCAGCGCCTTACAATGAGCAGTTCTTC. Its translation is CASSRRGAAPYNEQFF.

The V gene is TRBV10-3, the J gene TRBJ2-5, with TRBD1 identical over 11 bases. Near its end, the DNA agrees better with TRBJ2-7, so the J call may be wrong. The V gene's germline CDR1 is ENHRY and CDR2 SYGVKD. The CDR3 covers 15 residues. This chain's CDR3 is CAISEAGTGGREQYF. CDR3 in DNA: TGTGCCATCAGTGAGGCCGGGACAGGGGGTCGCGAGCAGTACTTC.

The chain couples TRBV15 to TRBJ2-7, with 9 bases aligning to TRBD2. V gave up 1 base and J gave up 2 bases; unmatched junction bases: 3. Looked up from germline, CDR1 is LNHNV and CDR2 is YYDKDF (reference sequence). The CDR3 is made up of 15 amino acids. CDR3 residues: CATSRGTSATYEQYF. For the CDR3, the DNA is TGTGCCACCAGCAGAGGGACTAGCGCGACCTACGAGCAGTACTTC.

This clonotype was found a few times. The J gene is TRBJ2-7, the V gene TRBV20-1; TRBD1 matches at 7 bases. The length of the CDR3 is 13 residues. Germline V CDR1 and CDR2: DFQATT, SNEGSKA (reference sequence). V lost 5 bases to trimming and J lost 3 bases; unmatched junction nucleotides: 7. In DNA, the CDR3 is TGCAGTGCTCGACAGGGTTCTTACTACGAGCAGTACTTC. It translates to CSARQGSYYEQYF.